This T cell receptor beta chain was found in a study of T cell repertoires and Cas9 in healthy adults. General study results and limits: SpCas9-reactive effector T cells were reportedly restrained in vitro by SpCas9-reactive regulatory T cells.

For this clone: Its antigen is undetermined.

Per germline, CDR1 MNHEY and CDR2 SVGAGI. The CDR3 runs 14 residues. The V end lost 8 bases, the J end lost 5 bases, and 16 bases lay between the germline ends. Data came from immunoSEQ multiplex PCR; TCRdb stores just in-frame clones and leaves some out. The repertoire holds roughly 14,000 clones, with 85% to 90% as singletons. V usage is TRBV6-5 and J usage is TRBJ2-1; D might be TRBD1 (6 bases). The receptor was derived from a human donor in good health. Sequencing was performed on Tregs (CD4+, CD25+, CD127-, CD137-, CD154-) from PBMCs; culture status not recorded. CDR3 protein: CASAPGQINNEQFF. The CDR3 nucleotides read TGTGCCAGCGCGCCCGGACAGATCAACAATGAGCAGTTCTTC.